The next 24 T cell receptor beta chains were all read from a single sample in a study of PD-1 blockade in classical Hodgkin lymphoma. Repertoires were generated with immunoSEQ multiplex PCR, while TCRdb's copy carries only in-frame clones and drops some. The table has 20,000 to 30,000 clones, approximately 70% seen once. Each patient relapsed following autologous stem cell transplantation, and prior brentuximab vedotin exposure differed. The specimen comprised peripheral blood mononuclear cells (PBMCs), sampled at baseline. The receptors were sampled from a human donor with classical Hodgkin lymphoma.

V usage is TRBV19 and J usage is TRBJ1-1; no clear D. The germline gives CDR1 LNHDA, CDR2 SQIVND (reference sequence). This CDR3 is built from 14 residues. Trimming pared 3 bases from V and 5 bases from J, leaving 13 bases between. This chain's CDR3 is CASSMGGGSTEAFF. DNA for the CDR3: TGTGCCAGTAGTATGGGCGGTGGAAGTACTGAAGCTTTCTTT.

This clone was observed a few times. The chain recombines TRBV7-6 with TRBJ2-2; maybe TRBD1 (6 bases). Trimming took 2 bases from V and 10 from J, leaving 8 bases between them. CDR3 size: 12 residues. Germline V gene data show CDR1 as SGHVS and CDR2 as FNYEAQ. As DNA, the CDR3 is TGTGCCAGCAGCTTATACAGGGAGGAGCTGTTTTTT. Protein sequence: CASSLYREELFF. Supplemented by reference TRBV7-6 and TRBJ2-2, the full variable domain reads GAGVSQSPRYKVTKRGQDVALRCDPISGHVSLYWYRQALGQGPEFLTYFNYEAQQDKSGLPNDRFSAERPEGSISTLTIQRTEQRDSAMYRCASSLYREELFFGEGSRLTVL.

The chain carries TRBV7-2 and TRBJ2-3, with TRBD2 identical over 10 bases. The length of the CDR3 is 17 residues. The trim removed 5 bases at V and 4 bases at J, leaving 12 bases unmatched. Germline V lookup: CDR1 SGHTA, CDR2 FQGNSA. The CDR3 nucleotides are TGTGCCAGCAGCCGGGGACTAGCGTTCGGGGGCGCAGATACGCAGTATTTT. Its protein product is CASSRGLAFGGADTQYF.

In DNA form, the CDR3 reads TGTGCCAGCAGCGTAGGGGACTTCTCCTACAATGAGCAGTTCTTC. As protein: CASSVGDFSYNEQFF. The chain uses TRBV9 and TRBJ2-1; a weak D match, TRBD2 (6 bases). V was pared by 0 bases and J by 0 bases, with 7 bases between. Germline-derived CDR1 and CDR2 are SGDLS and YYNGEE. The CDR3 covers 15 residues.

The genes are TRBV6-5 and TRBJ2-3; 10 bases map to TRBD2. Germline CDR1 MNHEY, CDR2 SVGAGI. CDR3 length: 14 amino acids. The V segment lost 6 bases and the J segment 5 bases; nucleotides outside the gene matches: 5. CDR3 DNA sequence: TGTGCCAGCAGCCCCCGGACTAGCGGAGATACGCAGTATTTT. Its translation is CASSPRTSGDTQYF.

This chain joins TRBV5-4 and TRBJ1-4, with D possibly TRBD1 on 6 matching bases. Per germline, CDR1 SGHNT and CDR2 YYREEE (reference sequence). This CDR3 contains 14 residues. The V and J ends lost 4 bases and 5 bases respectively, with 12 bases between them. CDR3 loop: CASSRTGNNEKLFF. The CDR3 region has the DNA TGTGCCAGCAGCCGTACAGGGAACAATGAAAAACTGTTTTTT.

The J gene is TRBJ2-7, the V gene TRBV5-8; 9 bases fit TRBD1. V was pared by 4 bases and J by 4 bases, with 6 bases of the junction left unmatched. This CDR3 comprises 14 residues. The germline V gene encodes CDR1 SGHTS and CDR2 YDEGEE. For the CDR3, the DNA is TGTGCCAGCAGCCGTCCCGGGACAGGGTACGAGCAGTACTTC. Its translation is CASSRPGTGYEQYF.

In DNA form, the CDR3 reads TGTGCCAGTAGTATTCTGGACAAAACCTACGAGCAGTACTTC. Translation gives CASSILDKTYEQYF. The chain uses TRBV19 and TRBJ2-7; tentative D call: TRBD1 (5 bases). The CDR3 is 14 amino acids. Trimming pared 3 bases from V and 2 bases from J, leaving 11 bases between. CDR1 LNHDA and CDR2 SQIVND come from the germline V gene (reference sequence).

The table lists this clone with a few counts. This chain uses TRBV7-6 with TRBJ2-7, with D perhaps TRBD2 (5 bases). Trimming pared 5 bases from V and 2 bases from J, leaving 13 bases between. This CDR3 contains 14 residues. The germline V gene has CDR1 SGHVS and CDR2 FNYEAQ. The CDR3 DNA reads TGTGCCAGCAGCCCCTATTCCGGGACCTACGAGCAGTACTTC. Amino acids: CASSPYSGTYEQYF.

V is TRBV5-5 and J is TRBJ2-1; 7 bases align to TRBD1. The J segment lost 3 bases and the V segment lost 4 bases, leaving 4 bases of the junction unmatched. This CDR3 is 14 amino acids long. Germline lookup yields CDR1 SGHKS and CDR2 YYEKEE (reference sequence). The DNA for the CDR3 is TGTGCCAGCAGCACACGACAGGGCTACAATGAGCAGTTCTTC. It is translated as CASSTRQGYNEQFF.

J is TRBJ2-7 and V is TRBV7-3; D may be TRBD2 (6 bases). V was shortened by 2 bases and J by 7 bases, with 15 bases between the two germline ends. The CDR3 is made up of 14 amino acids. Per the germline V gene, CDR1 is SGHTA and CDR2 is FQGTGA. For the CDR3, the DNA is TGTGCCAGCAGCTTAGGCGGGGCTCCGAGAGAGCAGTACTTC. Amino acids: CASSLGGAPREQYF. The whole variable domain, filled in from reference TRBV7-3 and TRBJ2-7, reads GAGVSQTPSNKVTEKGKYVELRCDPISGHTALYWYRQSLGQGPEFLIYFQGTGAADDSGLPNDRFFAVRPEGSVSTLKIQRTERGDSAVYLCASSLGGAPREQYFGPGTRLTVT.

The CDR3 protein is CASSYGLDSASGGYTF. In DNA form, the CDR3 reads TGTGCCAGCAGTTACGGTCTGGACAGCGCTTCTGGGGGCTACACCTTC. V and J are TRBV6-5 and TRBJ1-2; possibly TRBD1 for D (6 bases). V was clipped by 2 bases and J by 8 bases, with 21 bases between them. The CDR3 runs to 16 residues. Germline V lookup: CDR1 MNHEY, CDR2 SVGAGI.

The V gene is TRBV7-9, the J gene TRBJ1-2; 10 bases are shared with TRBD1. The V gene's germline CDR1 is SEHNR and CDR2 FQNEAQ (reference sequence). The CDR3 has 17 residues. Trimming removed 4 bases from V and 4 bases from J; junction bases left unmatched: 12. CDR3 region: CASSSTNDRGQGYGYTF. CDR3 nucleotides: TGTGCCAGCAGCTCAACAAACGACAGGGGGCAGGGCTATGGCTACACCTTC.

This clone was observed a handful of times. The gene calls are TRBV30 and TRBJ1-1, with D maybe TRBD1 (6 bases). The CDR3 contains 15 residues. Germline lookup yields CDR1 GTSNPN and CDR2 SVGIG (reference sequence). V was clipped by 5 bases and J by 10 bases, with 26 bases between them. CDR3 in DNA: TGTGCCTGGGTTCCGTACGTGACAGGTCAGGTCGTAGCTTTCTTT. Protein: CAWVPYVTGQVVAFF.

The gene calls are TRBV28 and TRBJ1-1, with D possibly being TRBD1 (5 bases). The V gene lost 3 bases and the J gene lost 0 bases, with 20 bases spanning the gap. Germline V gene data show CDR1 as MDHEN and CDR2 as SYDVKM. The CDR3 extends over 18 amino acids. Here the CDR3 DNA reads TGTGCCAGCAGTTTCGTCCGAACAGGCACTTCGATGAACACTGAAGCTTTCTTT. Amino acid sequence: CASSFVRTGTSMNTEAFF. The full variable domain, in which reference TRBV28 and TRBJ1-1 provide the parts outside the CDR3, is DVKVTQSSRYLVKRTGEKVFLECVQDMDHENMFWYRQDPGLGLRLIYFSYDVKMKEKGDIPEGYSVSREKKERFSLILESASTNQTSMYLCASSFVRTGTSMNTEAFFGQGTRLTVV.

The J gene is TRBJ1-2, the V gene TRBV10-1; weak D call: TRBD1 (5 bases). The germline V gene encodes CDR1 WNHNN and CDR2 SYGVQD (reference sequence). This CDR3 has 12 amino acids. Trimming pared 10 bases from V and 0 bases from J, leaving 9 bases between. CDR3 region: CATRDPNYGYTF. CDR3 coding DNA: TGCGCCACCAGGGATCCTAACTATGGCTACACCTTC.

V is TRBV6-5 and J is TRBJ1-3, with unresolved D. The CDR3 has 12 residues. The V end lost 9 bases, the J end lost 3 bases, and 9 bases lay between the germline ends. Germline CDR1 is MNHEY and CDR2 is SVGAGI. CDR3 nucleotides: TGTGCCAGTGCGGGGTATGGAAACACCATATATTTT. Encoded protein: CASAGYGNTIYF.

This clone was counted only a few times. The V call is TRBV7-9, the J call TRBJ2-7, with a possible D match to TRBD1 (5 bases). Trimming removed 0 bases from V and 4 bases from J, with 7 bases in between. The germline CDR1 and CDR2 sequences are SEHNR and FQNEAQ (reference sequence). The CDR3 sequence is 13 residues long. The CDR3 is CASSLAQVYEQYF. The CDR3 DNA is TGTGCCAGCAGCTTAGCACAGGTTTACGAGCAGTACTTC.

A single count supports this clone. DNA for the CDR3: TGTGCCAGCAGCTCTTTGTTCGAATACGAGCAGTACTTC. Amino acids: CASSSLFEYEQYF. The V gene is TRBV5-6, the J gene TRBJ2-7; D remains ambiguous. V was shortened by 3 bases and J by 4 bases, with 11 bases between the two germline ends. Germline-derived CDR1 and CDR2 are SGHDT and YYEEEE. There are 13 residues in the CDR3. The full variable domain, rest sourced from reference TRBV5-6 and TRBJ2-7, is DAGVTQSPTHLIKTRGQQVTLRCSPKSGHDTVSWYQQALGQGPQFIFQYYEEEERQRGNFPDRFSGHQFPNYSSELNVNALLLGDSALYLCASSSLFEYEQYFGPGTRLTVT.

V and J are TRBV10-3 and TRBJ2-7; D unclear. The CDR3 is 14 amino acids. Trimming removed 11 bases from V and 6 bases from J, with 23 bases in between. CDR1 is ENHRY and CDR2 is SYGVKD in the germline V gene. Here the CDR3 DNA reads TGTGCCGCGACGGACGGCCCCCTCAACGGCGAGCAGTACTTC. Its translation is CAATDGPLNGEQYF.

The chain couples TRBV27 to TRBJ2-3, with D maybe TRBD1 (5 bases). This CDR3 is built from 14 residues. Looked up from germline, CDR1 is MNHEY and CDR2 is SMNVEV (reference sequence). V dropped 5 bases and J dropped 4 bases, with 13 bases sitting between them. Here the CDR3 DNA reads TGTGCCAGCAGTCCGACAGATAAGGCAGATACGCAGTATTTT. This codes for CASSPTDKADTQYF.

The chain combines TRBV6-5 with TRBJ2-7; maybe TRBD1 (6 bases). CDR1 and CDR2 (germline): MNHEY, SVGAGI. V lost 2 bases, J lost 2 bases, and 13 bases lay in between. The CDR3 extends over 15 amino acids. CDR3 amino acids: CASSYGGGAAYEQYF. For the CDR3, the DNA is TGTGCCAGCAGTTACGGGGGCGGAGCAGCCTACGAGCAGTACTTC.

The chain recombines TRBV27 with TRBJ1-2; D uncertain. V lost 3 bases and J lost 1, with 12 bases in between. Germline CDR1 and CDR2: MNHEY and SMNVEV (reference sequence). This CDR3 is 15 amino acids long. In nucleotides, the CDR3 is TGTGCCAGCAGTTTCCGTGGGTCCCTTAACTATGGCTACACCTTC. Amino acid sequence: CASSFRGSLNYGYTF.

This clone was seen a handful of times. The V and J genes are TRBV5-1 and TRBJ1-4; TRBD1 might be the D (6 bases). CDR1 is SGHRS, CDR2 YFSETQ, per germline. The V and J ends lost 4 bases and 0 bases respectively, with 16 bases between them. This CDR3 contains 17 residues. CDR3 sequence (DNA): TGCGCCAGCAGCCAGGACCCACAGGGCTCAACTAATGAAAAACTGTTTTTT. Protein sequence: CASSQDPQGSTNEKLFF.